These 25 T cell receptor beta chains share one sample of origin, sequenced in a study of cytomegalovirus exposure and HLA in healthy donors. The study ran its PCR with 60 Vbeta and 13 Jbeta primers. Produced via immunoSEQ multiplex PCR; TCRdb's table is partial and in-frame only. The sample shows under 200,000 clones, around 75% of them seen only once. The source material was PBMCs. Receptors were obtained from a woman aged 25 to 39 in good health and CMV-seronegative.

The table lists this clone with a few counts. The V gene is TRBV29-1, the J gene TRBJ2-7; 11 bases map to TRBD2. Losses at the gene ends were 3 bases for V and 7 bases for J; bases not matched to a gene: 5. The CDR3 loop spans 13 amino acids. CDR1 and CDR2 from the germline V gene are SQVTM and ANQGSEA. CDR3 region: CSVEGTSGLEQYF. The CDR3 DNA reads TGCAGCGTTGAGGGGACTAGCGGATTAGAGCAGTACTTC.

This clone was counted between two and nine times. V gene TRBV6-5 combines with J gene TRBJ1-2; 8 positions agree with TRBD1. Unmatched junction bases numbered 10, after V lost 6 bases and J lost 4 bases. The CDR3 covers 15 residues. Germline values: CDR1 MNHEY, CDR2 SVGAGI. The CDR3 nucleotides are TGTGCCAGCAGATCGAGACAGGGGAGTAGCTATGGCTACACCTTC. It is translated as CASRSRQGSSYGYTF.

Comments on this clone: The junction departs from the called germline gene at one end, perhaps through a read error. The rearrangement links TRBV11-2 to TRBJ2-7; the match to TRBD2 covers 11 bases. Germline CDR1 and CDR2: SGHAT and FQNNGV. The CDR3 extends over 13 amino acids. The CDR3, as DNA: TGTGCCAGCCGCTTGGGGACTAGCGGCAAGCAGTACTTC. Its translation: CASRLGTSGKQYF.

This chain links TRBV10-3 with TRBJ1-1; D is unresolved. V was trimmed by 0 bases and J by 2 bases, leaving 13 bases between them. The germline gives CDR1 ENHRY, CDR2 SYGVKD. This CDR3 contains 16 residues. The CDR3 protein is CAISESIAVLNTEAFF. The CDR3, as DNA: TGTGCCATCAGTGAGTCGATCGCAGTCTTAAACACTGAAGCTTTCTTT.

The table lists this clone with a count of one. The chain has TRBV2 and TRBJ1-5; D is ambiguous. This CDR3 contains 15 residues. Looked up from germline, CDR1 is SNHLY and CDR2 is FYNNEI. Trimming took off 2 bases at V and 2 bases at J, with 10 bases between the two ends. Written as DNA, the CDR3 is TGTGCCAGCAGTGAAATCCGGGAACGCAATCAGCCCCAGCATTTT. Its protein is CASSEIRERNQPQHF.

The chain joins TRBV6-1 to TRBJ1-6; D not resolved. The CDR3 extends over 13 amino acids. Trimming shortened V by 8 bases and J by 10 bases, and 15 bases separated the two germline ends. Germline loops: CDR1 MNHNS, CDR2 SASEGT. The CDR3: CASGRSGQSPLHF. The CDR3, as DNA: TGTGCCAGCGGCCGGTCAGGTCAATCACCCCTCCACTTT.

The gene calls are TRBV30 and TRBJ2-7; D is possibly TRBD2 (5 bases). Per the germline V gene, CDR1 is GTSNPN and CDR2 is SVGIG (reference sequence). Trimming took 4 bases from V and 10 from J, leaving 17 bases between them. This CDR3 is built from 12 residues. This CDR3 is CAWTSSSEFQYF. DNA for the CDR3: TGTGCCTGGACTAGCTCATCGGAGTTTCAGTACTTC.

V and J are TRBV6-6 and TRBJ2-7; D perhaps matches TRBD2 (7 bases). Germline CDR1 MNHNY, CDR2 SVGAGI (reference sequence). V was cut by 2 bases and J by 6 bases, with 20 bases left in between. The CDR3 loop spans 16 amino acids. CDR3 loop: CASSYNPGGRSFEQYF. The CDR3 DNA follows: TGTGCCAGCAGTTACAATCCCGGGGGGCGTAGCTTCGAGCAGTACTTC.

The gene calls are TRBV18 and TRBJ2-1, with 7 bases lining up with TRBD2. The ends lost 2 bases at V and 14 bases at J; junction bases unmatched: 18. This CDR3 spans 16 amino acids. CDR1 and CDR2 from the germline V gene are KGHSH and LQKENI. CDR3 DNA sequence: TGTGCCAGCTCACCAGAGAACGGCGGGAGCCTCCCGGGAGAGTTCTTC. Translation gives CASSPENGGSLPGEFF.

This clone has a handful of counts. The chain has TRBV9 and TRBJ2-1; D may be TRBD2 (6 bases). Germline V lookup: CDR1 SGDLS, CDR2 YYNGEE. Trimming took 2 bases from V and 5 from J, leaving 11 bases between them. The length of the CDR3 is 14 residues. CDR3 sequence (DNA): TGTGCCAGCAGCGTCGGGCTAGCGAACAATGAGCAGTTCTTC. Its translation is CASSVGLANNEQFF.

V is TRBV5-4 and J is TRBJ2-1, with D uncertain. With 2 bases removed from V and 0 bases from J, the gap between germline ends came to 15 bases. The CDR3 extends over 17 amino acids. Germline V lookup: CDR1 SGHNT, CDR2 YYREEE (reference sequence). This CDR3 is CASSLSVSPSSYNEQFF. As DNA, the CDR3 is TGTGCCAGCAGCTTAAGCGTATCCCCAAGCTCCTACAATGAGCAGTTCTTC.

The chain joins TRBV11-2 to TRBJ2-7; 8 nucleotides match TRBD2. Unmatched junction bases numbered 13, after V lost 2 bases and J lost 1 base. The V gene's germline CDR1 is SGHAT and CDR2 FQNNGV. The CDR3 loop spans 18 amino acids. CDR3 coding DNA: TGTGCCAGCAGCTTAATCGGGGCTACGGGACTAGTATCCTACGAGCAGTACTTC. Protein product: CASSLIGATGLVSYEQYF.

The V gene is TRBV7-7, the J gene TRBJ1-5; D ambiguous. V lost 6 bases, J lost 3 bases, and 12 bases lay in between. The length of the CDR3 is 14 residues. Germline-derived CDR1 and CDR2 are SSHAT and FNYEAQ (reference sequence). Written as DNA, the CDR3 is TGTGCCAGCAGGAAGAACGGGGACAATCAGCCCCAGCATTTT. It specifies CASRKNGDNQPQHF. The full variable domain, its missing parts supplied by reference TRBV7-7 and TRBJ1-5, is GAGVSQSPRYKVTKRGQDVTLRCDPISSHATLYWYQQALGQGPEFLTYFNYEAQPDKSGLPSDRFSAERPEGSISTLTIQRTEQRDSAMYRCASRKNGDNQPQHFGDGTRLSIL.

The CDR3 loop reads CSVYGQYTDTQYF. CDR3 bases: TGCAGCGTTTACGGACAGTACACAGATACGCAGTATTTT. The V call is TRBV29-1, the J call TRBJ2-3; tentatively, D is TRBD1 (6 bases). Trimming pared 5 bases from V and 2 bases from J, leaving 11 bases between. The length of the CDR3 is 13 residues. Germline V lookup: CDR1 SQVTM, CDR2 ANQGSEA.

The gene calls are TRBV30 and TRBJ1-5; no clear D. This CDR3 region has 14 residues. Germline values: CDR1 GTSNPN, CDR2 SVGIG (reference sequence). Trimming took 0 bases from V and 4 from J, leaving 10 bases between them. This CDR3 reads CAWSVLPGNQPQHF. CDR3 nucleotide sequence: TGTGCCTGGAGTGTACTCCCGGGGAATCAGCCCCAGCATTTT.

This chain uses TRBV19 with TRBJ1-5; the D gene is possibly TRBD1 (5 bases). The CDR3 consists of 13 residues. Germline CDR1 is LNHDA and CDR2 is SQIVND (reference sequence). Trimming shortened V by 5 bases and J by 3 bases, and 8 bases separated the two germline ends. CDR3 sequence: CASSWDFNQPQHF. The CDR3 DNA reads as TGTGCCAGTAGTTGGGACTTCAATCAGCCCCAGCATTTT. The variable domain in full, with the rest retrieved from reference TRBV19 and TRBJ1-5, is DGGITQSPKYLFRKEGQNVTLSCEQNLNHDAMYWYRQDPGQGLRLIYYSQIVNDFQKGDIAEGYSVSREKKESFPLTVTSAQKNPTAFYLCASSWDFNQPQHFGDGTRLSIL.

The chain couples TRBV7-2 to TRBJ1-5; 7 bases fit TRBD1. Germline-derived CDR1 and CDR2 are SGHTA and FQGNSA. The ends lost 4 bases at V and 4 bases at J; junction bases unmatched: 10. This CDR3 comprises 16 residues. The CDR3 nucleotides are TGTGCCAGCAGCTACTGGGGCAGGGGGAGTAATCAGCCCCAGCATTTT. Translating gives CASSYWGRGSNQPQHF. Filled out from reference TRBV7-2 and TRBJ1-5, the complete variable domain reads GAGVSQSPSNKVTEKGKDVELRCDPISGHTALYWYRQSLGQGLEFLIYFQGNSAPDKSGLPSDRFSAERTGGSVSTLTIQRTQQEDSAVYLCASSYWGRGSNQPQHFGDGTRLSIL.

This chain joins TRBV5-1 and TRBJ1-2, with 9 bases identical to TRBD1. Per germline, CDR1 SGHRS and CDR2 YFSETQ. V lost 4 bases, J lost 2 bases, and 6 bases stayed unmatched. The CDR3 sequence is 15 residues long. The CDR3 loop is CASSHGTGQNYGYTF. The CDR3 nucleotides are TGCGCCAGCAGCCACGGGACAGGGCAGAACTATGGCTACACCTTC.

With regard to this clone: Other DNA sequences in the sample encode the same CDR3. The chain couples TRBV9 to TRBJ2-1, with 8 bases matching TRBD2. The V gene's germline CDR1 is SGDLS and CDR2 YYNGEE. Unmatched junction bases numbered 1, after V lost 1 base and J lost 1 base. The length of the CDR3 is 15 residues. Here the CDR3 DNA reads TGTGCCAGCAGCGTAACTAGCGGTTCCTACAATGAGCAGTTCTTC. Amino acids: CASSVTSGSYNEQFF.

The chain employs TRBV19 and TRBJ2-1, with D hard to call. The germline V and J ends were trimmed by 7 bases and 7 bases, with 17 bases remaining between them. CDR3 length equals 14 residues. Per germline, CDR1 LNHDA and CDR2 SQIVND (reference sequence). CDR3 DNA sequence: TGTGCCAGTAACGAGCCGGAGAAGACGAATGAGCAGTTCTTC. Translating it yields CASNEPEKTNEQFF.

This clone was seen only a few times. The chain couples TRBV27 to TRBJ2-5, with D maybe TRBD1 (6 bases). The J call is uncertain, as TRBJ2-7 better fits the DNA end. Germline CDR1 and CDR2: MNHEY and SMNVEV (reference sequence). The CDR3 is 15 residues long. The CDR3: CASSLSLRGSYEQYF. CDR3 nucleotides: TGTGCCAGCAGTTTATCTTTAAGGGGGTCCTACGAGCAGTACTTC.

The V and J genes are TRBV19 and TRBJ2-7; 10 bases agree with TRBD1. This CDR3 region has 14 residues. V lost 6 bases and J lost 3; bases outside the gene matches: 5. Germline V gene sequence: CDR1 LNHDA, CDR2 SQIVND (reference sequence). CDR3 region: CASSTTGGNYEQYF. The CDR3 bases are TGTGCCAGTAGCACGACAGGGGGCAACTACGAGCAGTACTTC.

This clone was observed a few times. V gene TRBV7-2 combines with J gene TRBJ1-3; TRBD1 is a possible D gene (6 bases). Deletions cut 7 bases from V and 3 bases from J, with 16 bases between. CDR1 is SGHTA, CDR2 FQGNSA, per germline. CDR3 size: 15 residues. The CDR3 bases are TGTGCCAGCACCTCTGGCAGGGGATTTGGAAACACCATATATTTT. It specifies CASTSGRGFGNTIYF. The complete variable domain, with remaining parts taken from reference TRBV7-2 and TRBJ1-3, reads GAGVSQSPSNKVTEKGKDVELRCDPISGHTALYWYRQSLGQGLEFLIYFQGNSAPDKSGLPSDRFSAERTGGSVSTLTIQRTQQEDSAVYLCASTSGRGFGNTIYFGEGSWLTVV.

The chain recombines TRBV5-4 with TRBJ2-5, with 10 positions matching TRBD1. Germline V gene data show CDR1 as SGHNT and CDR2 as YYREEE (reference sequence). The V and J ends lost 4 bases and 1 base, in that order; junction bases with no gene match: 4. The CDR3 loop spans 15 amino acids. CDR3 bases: TGTGCCAGCAGCCAGGGACAGGGGCTCCAAGAGACCCAGTACTTC. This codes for CASSQGQGLQETQYF.

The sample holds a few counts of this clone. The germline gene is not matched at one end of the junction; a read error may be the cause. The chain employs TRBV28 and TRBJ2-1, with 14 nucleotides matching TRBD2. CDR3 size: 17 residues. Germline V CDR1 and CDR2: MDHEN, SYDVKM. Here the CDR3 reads CASSPRTSGGSYSEQFF. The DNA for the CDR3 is TGTGCCAGCAGTCCCAGGACTAGCGGGGGGAGTTACAGTGAGCAGTTCTTC.